A single sample gave rise to the 17 T cell receptor beta chains below, sequenced in a study of CXCR3-negative and CXCR3-positive naive CD8 T cells. Study-wide results and caveats: Researchers report that CXCR3-positive naive cells carry more hydrophobic TRB CDR3s than CXCR3-negative naive cells.

No antigen is known for these receptors. 5' RACE that incorporated UMI labels was used to prepare the TRB cDNA libraries. TCRdb reprocessed the 5' RACE reads; each CDR3 protein has one entry and no DNA is given. Here the sample table reports 75,000 to 100,000 distinct CDR3 sequences. Sequencing was done on a sample of naive CXCR3+ CD8+ T cells from blood. Subset given: CD45RO-CCR7+CD27+CD95- naive CD8+ T cells expressing CXCR3 (TNR3+). Source of these receptors: a human donor in good health. Some clones in this sample may be carry-over from other donors' samples.

The V call is TRBV29-1, the J call TRBJ2-1; the TCRdb D gene call, TRBD1, has no DNA to confirm it. CDR3 size: 12 residues. CDR1 and CDR2 from the germline V gene are SQVTM and ANQGSEA. The chain's CDR3 is CSVGGTSIEQFF.

V usage is TRBV5-5 and J usage is TRBJ2-1; lacking DNA, the TRBD2 call made by TCRdb goes unchecked. The CDR3 covers 15 residues. Germline V CDR1 and CDR2: SGHKS, YYEKEE (reference sequence). The chain's CDR3 is CASRDGLAMHNEQFF.

The chain uses TRBV29-1 and TRBJ1-1; the D call of TRBD1 rests on TCRdb alone, since no DNA is present to check it. Per germline, CDR1 SQVTM and CDR2 ANQGSEA. The CDR3 loop spans 13 amino acids. This CDR3 reads CSVGWTADTEAFF.

The chain has TRBV4-1 and TRBJ2-7; TCRdb names TRBD2, which stays unverified in the absence of DNA. Germline V gives CDR1 MGHRA, CDR2 YSYEKL. CDR3 length equals 16 residues. The CDR3 protein is CASSQGLPSGGYEQYF.

The CDR3 spells CASSSSPPAGRDPYEQYF. The chain joins TRBV7-9 to TRBJ2-7; TCRdb's assignment of TRBD2 cannot be checked, as there is no DNA. The CDR3 spans 18 residues. Germline CDR1 reads SEHNR; CDR2 reads FQNEAQ (reference sequence).

The V gene is TRBV14, the J gene TRBJ1-1. Germline V gene data show CDR1 as SGHDN and CDR2 as FVKESK. The CDR3 is 17 residues long. CDR3 sequence reads: CASSQDLVVRDYTEAFF.

This chain joins TRBV29-1 and TRBJ2-2; TCRdb outputs TRBD1, but without DNA this stays unchecked. There are 13 residues in the CDR3. The V gene's germline CDR1 is SQVTM and CDR2 ANQGSEA. This chain's CDR3 is CSVNRGPSGELFF.

V and J are TRBV10-3 and TRBJ2-7; the D gene TCRdb calls, TRBD1, cannot be checked with no DNA. The CDR3 is 15 residues long. Germline assignment: CDR1 ENHRY and CDR2 SYGVKD. This CDR3 reads CAISESGQGSYEQYF.

This rearrangement joins TRBV5-4 to TRBJ2-7; there is no DNA to check the TCRdb D call of TRBD2. The CDR3 totals 18 residues. Germline V gene sequence: CDR1 SGHNT, CDR2 YYREEE (reference sequence). The CDR3 loop reads CASSLSPGLAGGHYEQYF.

CDR3 residues: CASSKEGRTGATEAFF. V is TRBV4-3 and J is TRBJ1-1; TCRdb's assignment of TRBD1 cannot be checked, as there is no DNA. The CDR3 is 16 amino acids. Germline lookup yields CDR1 LGHNA and CDR2 YSLEER.

The chain carries TRBV7-8 and TRBJ2-7; lacking DNA, the TRBD1 call made by TCRdb goes unchecked. The CDR3 totals 14 residues. Germline CDR1 is SGHVS and CDR2 is FQNEAQ. The CDR3 loop reads CASSPSGRANEQYF.

CDR3 residues: CASSLEGGAIREQYF. The genes are TRBV5-1 and TRBJ2-7; the TCRdb call, TRBD1, lacks DNA for checking. This CDR3 comprises 15 residues. The germline V gene has CDR1 SGHRS and CDR2 YFSETQ.

The chain carries TRBV12-5 and TRBJ2-3; the D gene TCRdb calls, TRBD1, cannot be checked with no DNA. The CDR3 is 18 residues long. Germline CDR1 reads LGHNT; CDR2 reads FRNRAP. CDR3 protein: CASGLVLEDRGRSDTQYF.

The rearrangement joins TRBV28 to TRBJ1-5; lacking DNA, the TRBD1 call made by TCRdb goes unchecked. Per the germline V gene, CDR1 is MDHEN and CDR2 is SYDVKM. The CDR3 contains 13 residues. CDR3: CASRAVGAQPQHF. Supplemented by reference TRBV28 and TRBJ1-5, the full variable domain reads DVKVTQSSRYLVKRTGEKVFLECVQDMDHENMFWYRQDPGLGLRLIYFSYDVKMKEKGDIPEGYSVSREKKERFSLILESASTNQTSMYLCASRAVGAQPQHFGDGTRLSIL.

This chain connects TRBV28 to TRBJ1-4; the D gene TCRdb calls, TRBD1, cannot be checked with no DNA. This CDR3 is built from 14 residues. Germline V CDR1 and CDR2: MDHEN, SYDVKM. The CDR3 loop is CASSLLGGNEKLFF.

The V gene is TRBV7-9, the J gene TRBJ2-7; TCRdb's D gene call, TRBD2, goes unchecked for lack of DNA. The CDR3 contains 15 residues. Germline values: CDR1 SEHNR, CDR2 FQNEAQ (reference sequence). The CDR3 loop reads CASSLGPNPSHEQYF.

The rearrangement joins TRBV6-1 to TRBJ2-1. Germline CDR1 is MNHNS and CDR2 is SASEGT. CDR3 size: 11 residues. The CDR3 spells CASTRYNEQFF.